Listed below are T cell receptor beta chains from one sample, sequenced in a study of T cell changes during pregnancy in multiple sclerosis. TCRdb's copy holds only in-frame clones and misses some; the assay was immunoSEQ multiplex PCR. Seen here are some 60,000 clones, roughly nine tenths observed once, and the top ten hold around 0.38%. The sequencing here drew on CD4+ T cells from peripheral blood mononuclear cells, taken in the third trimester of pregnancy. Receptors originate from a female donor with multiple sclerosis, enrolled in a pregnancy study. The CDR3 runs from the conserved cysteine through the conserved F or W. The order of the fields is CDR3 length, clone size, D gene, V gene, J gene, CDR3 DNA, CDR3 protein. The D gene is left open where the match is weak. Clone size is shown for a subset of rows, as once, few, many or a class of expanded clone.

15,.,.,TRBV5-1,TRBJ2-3,TGCGCCAGCAGCTTGGGAGGGAGGAGCACAGATACGCAGTATTTT,CASSLGGRSTDTQYF
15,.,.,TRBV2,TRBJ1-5,TGTGCCAGCAGACGATCTACAGGCTTTAATCAGCCCCAGCATTTT,CASRRSTGFNQPQHF
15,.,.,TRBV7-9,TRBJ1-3,TGTGCCAGCAGCTTATCAGGCGTGCCTGGAAACACCATATATTTT,CASSLSGVPGNTIYF
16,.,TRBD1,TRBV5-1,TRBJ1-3,TGCGCCAGCAGCTTAAGACAGGGGGCTTCTGGAAACACCATATATTTT,CASSLRQGASGNTIYF
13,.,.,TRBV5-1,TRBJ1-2,TGCGCCAGCAGCTTGGACAGATTGGGTGGCTACACCTTC,CASSLDRLGGYTF
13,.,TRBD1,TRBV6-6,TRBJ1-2,TGTGCCAGCAGTGCGACAGGGATAGAAGGCTACACCTTC,CASSATGIEGYTF
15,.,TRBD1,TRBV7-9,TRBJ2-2,TGTGCCAGCAGGGCCGGGACAGGGAACACCGGGGAGCTGTTTTTT,CASRAGTGNTGELFF
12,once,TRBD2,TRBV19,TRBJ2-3,TGTGCCAGTAGACTAGCGGGAGATACGCAGTATTTT,CASRLAGDTQYF
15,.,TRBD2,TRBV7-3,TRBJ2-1,TGTGCCAGCAGCTCTCCGGGACTAGGACACAATGAGCAGTTCTTC,CASSSPGLGHNEQFF
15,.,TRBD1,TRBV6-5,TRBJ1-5,TGTGCCAGCAGGTTTGACAGGGAAGGGCATCAGCCCCAGCATTTT,CASRFDREGHQPQHF
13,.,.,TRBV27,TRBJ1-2,TGTGCCAGCGGTCCCGCCGGACTCTATGGCTACACCTTC,CASGPAGLYGYTF
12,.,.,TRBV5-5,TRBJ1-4,TGTGCCAGCAGCTTGGGAGATGAAAAACTGTTTTTT,CASSLGDEKLFF
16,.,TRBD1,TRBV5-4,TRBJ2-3,TGTGCCAGCCGAAGTAAATGGGGACAGGGCACAGATACGCAGTATTTT,CASRSKWGQGTDTQYF
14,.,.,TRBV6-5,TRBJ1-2,TGTGCCAGCAGTTACTCTCCGACAGATTATGGCTACACCTTC,CASSYSPTDYGYTF
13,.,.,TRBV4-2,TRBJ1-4,TGTGCCAGCAGCCAAGGAGTCTATGAAAAACTGTTTTTT,CASSQGVYEKLFF
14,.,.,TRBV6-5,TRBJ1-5,TGTGCCAGCAGTCGAACAGAGTATCGTCAGCCCCAGCATTTT,CASSRTEYRQPQHF
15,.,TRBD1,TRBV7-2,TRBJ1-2,TGTGCCAGCAGCTTACCCCCTTGGACAGGCTATGGCTACACCTTC,CASSLPPWTGYGYTF
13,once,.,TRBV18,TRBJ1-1,TGTGCCAGCTCGAGGACAGCTGACACTGAAGCTTTCTTT,CASSRTADTEAFF
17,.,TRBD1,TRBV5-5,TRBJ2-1,TGTGCCAGCAGCTTGAAGCCCCGGGACAGGGGGCTCTATGAGCAGTTCTTC,CASSLKPRDRGLYEQFF
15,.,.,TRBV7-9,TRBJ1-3,TGTGCCAGCAGGGGAGGACGGGTCTCTGGAAACACCATATATTTT,CASRGGRVSGNTIYF
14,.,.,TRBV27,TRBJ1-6,TGTGCCAGCCGCCAGACAGCAATAAATTCACCCCTCCACTTT,CASRQTAINSPLHF
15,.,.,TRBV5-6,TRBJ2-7,TGTGCCAGCAGCTTGAGGAGGATAATCTCCTACGAGCAGTACTTC,CASSLRRIISYEQYF
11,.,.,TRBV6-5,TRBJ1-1,TGTGCCGCAACAGGGCCCACTGAAGCTTTCTTT,CAATGPTEAFF
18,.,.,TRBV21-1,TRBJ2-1,TGTGCCAGCAGCAACGAGGGACTCCCCAAAGAGGGCTACAATGAGCAGTTCTTC,CASSNEGLPKEGYNEQFF
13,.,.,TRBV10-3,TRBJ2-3,TGTGCCATCAGCTATGAAAAAACAGATACGCAGTATTTT,CAISYEKTDTQYF
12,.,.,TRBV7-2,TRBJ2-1,TGTGCCAGCAGCTTCTTTTCGGATGAGCAGTTCTTC,CASSFFSDEQFF